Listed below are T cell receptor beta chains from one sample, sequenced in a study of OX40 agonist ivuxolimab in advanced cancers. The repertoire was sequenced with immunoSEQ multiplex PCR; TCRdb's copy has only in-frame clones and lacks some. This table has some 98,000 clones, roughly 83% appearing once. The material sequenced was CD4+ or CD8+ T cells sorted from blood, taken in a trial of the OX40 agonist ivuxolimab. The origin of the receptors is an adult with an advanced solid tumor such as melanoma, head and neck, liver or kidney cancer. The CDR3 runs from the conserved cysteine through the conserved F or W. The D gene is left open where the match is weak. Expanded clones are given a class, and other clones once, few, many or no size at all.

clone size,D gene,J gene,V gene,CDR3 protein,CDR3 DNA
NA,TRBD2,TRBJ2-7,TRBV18,CASSPSGLAEGHYEQYF,TGTGCCAGCTCACCATCGGGACTAGCGGAAGGCCACTACGAGCAGTACTTC
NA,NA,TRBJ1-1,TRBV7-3,CASSLWAGNEAFF,TGTGCCAGCAGCTTGTGGGCAGGGAATGAAGCTTTCTTT
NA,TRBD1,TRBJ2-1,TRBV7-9,CASSLVQGAKDEQFF,TGTGCCAGCAGCTTAGTACAGGGGGCAAAAGATGAGCAGTTCTTC
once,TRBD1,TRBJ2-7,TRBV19,CASSKTGGGYEQYF,TGTGCCAGTAGTAAGACAGGGGGCGGATACGAGCAGTACTTC
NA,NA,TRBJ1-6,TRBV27,CASSFGGRPGTYNSPLHF,TGTGCCAGCAGTTTCGGGGGGCGCCCAGGGACCTATAATTCACCCCTCCACTTT
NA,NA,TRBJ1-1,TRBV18,CASQPWTGHTEAFF,TGTGCCAGCCAACCATGGACGGGACACACTGAAGCTTTCTTT
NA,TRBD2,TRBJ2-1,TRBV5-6,CASSFYAGGRSNEQFF,TGTGCCAGCAGCTTTTATGCGGGGGGGCGATCCAATGAGCAGTTCTTC
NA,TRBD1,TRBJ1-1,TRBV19,CASSTGTGTTEAFF,TGTGCCAGTAGTACCGGGACAGGGACAACTGAAGCTTTCTTT
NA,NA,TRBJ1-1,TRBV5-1,CASSQWNTEAFF,TGCGCCAGCAGCCAATGGAACACTGAAGCTTTCTTT
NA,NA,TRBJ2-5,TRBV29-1,CSVDQEADQETQYF,TGCAGCGTTGACCAAGAAGCGGACCAAGAGACCCAGTACTTC
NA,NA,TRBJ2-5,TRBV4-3,CASSQKSNGGAETQYF,TGCGCCAGCAGCCAAAAAAGTAATGGGGGGGCAGAGACCCAGTACTTC
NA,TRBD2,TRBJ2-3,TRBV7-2,CASSLAASGGLSTDTQYF,TGTGCCAGCAGCTTAGCGGCTAGCGGGGGCCTTAGCACAGATACGCAGTATTTT
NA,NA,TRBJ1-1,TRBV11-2,CASSFRQRTEAFF,TGTGCCAGCAGCTTTCGACAGAGGACTGAAGCTTTCTTT
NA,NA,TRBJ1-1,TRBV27,CASHDGPAWTEAFF,TGTGCCAGCCACGACGGTCCCGCGTGGACTGAAGCTTTCTTT
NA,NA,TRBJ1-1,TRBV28,CASRPTQGGTEAFF,TGTGCCAGCAGGCCAACACAGGGAGGGACTGAAGCTTTCTTT
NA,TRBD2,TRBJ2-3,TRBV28,CASASGRRDTQYF,TGTGCCAGCGCTAGCGGGCGCCGGGATACGCAGTATTTT
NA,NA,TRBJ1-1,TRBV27,CASSTVGGLTEAFF,TGTGCCAGCAGTACTGTGGGGGGGCTCACTGAAGCTTTCTTT
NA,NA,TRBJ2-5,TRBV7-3,CASSLTRLPSLSQETQYF,TGTGCCAGCAGCTTAACGCGGTTGCCTAGCCTGTCCCAAGAGACCCAGTACTTC
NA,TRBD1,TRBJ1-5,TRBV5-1,CASSQTGDNNQPQHF,TGCGCCAGCAGCCAGACAGGGGATAACAATCAGCCCCAGCATTTT
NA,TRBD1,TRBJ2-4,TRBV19,CASSPQTGGSDIQYF,TGTGCCAGTAGTCCGCAGACAGGGGGCTCAGACATTCAGTACTTC
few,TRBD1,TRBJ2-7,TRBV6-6,CASSGWDRGSYEQYF,TGTGCCAGCAGTGGCTGGGACAGGGGGTCCTACGAGCAGTACTTC
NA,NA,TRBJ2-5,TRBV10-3,CAISEGGSSQETQYF,TGTGCCATCAGTGAGGGAGGGTCATCCCAAGAGACCCAGTACTTC
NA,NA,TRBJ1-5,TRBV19,CASHQGTSQPQHF,TGTGCCAGTCATCAGGGGACGAGCCAGCCCCAGCATTTT
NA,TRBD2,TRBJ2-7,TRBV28,CASSPPLAGGPEQYF,TGTGCCAGCAGCCCCCCCCTAGCGGGAGGGCCAGAGCAGTACTTC